These 26 T cell receptor beta chains came from one sample sequenced in a study of CD8 T cells in Susac syndrome. RNA, at 0.5 to 1 ug, was reverse transcribed with random hexamers. MiXCR, applied by TCRdb to the immunoSEQ multiplex PCR reads, yields one record per CDR3 protein. Altogether under 200,000 distinct CDR3 sequences are present, about 96% being singletons, with the ten largest covering roughly 0.12%. Sequencing input: CD4+ T cells from PBMCs. The receptor set was obtained from a human donor with Susac syndrome.

The V call is TRBV5-6, the J call TRBJ1-2, with D tentatively TRBD1 (5 bases). Looked up from germline, CDR1 is SGHDT and CDR2 is YYEEEE. V was cut by 1 base and J by 2 bases, with 9 bases left in between. The CDR3 length is 14 residues. CDR3 nucleotides: TGTGCCAGCAGCTTGAAAGCAGGGAACTATGGCTACACCTTC. Translation gives CASSLKAGNYGYTF.

The V and J genes are TRBV18 and TRBJ2-3, with a weak D call TRBD2 (6 bases). There are 15 residues in the CDR3. V lost 1 base to trimming and J lost 2 bases, with 10 bases between them. Germline V gene lookup returns CDR1 KGHSH and CDR2 LQKENI. Here the CDR3 reads CASSPLAAITDTQYF. CDR3 nucleotide sequence: TGTGCCAGCTCACCACTAGCGGCGATCACAGATACGCAGTATTTT.

This chain joins TRBV7-3 and TRBJ2-3, with D maybe TRBD1 (7 bases). V shed 0 bases and J shed 5 bases, with 18 bases lying between them. The germline V gene encodes CDR1 SGHTA and CDR2 FQGTGA. The CDR3 extends over 17 amino acids. In DNA, the CDR3 is TGTGCCAGCAGCTTAACGCCCCCGGGGGCAGGGGGAGATACGCAGTATTTT. Its translation is CASSLTPPGAGGDTQYF. Supplemented by reference TRBV7-3 and TRBJ2-3, the full variable domain reads GAGVSQTPSNKVTEKGKYVELRCDPISGHTALYWYRQSLGQGPEFLIYFQGTGAADDSGLPNDRFFAVRPEGSVSTLKIQRTERGDSAVYLCASSLTPPGAGGDTQYFGPGTRLTVL.

This clonotype was seen only once. The J gene is TRBJ1-1, the V gene TRBV18; a possible D gene is TRBD1 (5 bases). The CDR3 totals 13 residues. Per germline, CDR1 KGHSH and CDR2 LQKENI. V lost 6 bases and J 6 bases, leaving 14 bases between the germline ends. The CDR3 sequence is CASSPRQTSEAFF. CDR3 in DNA: TGTGCCAGCTCCCCGCGACAGACCTCTGAAGCTTTCTTT.

The V and J genes are TRBV30 and TRBJ1-1, with D possibly being TRBD1 (6 bases). Germline V lookup: CDR1 GTSNPN, CDR2 SVGIG (reference sequence). The V and J ends lost 2 bases and 4 bases respectively, with 14 bases between them. The length of the CDR3 is 14 residues. The CDR3: CAWSKGGTVTEAFF. CDR3 nucleotides: TGTGCCTGGAGTAAAGGGGGGACTGTCACTGAAGCTTTCTTT. The variable domain in full, completed from reference TRBV30 and TRBJ1-1, reads SQTIHQWPATLVQPVGSPLSLECTVEGTSNPNLYWYRQAAGRGLQLLFYSVGIGQISSEVPQNLSASRPQDRQFILSSKKLLLSDSGFYLCAWSKGGTVTEAFFGQGTRLTVV.

The chain combines TRBV10-3 with TRBJ2-1; TRBD2 matches 8 bases. The J segment lost 4 bases and the V segment lost 10 bases, leaving 9 bases of the junction unmatched. The CDR3 runs to 14 residues. CDR1 is ENHRY, CDR2 SYGVKD, per germline. CDR3 DNA sequence: TGTGCCACCCGACCACGGGAGGGGTACAATGAGCAGTTCTTC. Residues: CATRPREGYNEQFF.

The rearrangement uses TRBV25-1 and TRBJ2-5; 12 nucleotides match TRBD2. CDR1 is MGHDK and CDR2 is SYGVNS in the germline V gene. The J segment lost 4 bases and the V segment lost 5 bases, leaving 11 bases of the junction unmatched. CDR3 length equals 17 residues. This chain's CDR3 is CASSPLAGLAGRETQYF. DNA of the CDR3: TGTGCCAGCAGTCCCCTTGCGGGACTAGCGGGTCGAGAGACCCAGTACTTC.

This clonotype was observed once. The rearrangement links TRBV14 to TRBJ2-7; D might be TRBD2 (5 bases). Trimming removed 3 bases from V and 0 bases from J, with 6 bases in between. This CDR3 is 13 amino acids long. Looked up from germline, CDR1 is SGHDN and CDR2 is FVKESK. Written as DNA, the CDR3 is TGTGCCAGCAGCCACGGGAACTCCTACGAGCAGTACGTC. This gives the protein CASSHGNSYEQYV.

This clonotype has just one count. This chain joins TRBV3-1 and TRBJ1-2; 9 nucleotides agree with TRBD1. V lost 1 base and J lost 7; bases outside the gene matches: 10. Looked up from germline, CDR1 is LGHDT and CDR2 is YNNKEL (reference sequence). The CDR3 extends over 16 amino acids. The CDR3 DNA is TGTGCCAGCAGCCAAGGTGTAGGACAGGGGTCGGCTGGCTACACCTTC. This translates into CASSQGVGQGSAGYTF.

The chain links TRBV30 to TRBJ1-2; 7 positions match TRBD1. The CDR3 is made up of 13 amino acids. Germline values: CDR1 GTSNPN, CDR2 SVGIG (reference sequence). Losses at the gene ends were 4 bases for V and 6 bases for J; bases not matched to a gene: 8. The CDR3 is CAWMRDRPNGYTF. CDR3 in DNA: TGTGCCTGGATGAGGGACAGACCAAATGGCTACACCTTC.

This chain connects TRBV5-4 to TRBJ2-1; tentatively, D is TRBD1 or TRBD2 (5 bases each). The V end was cut by 1 base, the J end by 7 bases, with 18 bases between. Germline values: CDR1 SGHNT, CDR2 YYREEE (reference sequence). The CDR3 covers 16 residues. CDR3 DNA sequence: TGTGCCAGCAGCTTGCCGGGACCAGAGGGGATAAATGAGCAGTTCTTC. Amino acid sequence: CASSLPGPEGINEQFF.

This clonotype was detected only a few times. The V gene is TRBV4-1, the J gene TRBJ2-7; TRBD2 agrees at 10 bases. Trimming took 4 bases from V and 5 from J; bases not matched to a gene: 17. This CDR3 is built from 18 residues. Germline values: CDR1 MGHRA, CDR2 YSYEKL. This CDR3 reads CASSLGTSVRGGADEQYV. The CDR3 DNA reads TGCGCCAGCAGCCTTGGGACTAGCGTGCGGGGAGGGGCGGACGAGCAGTACGTC.

This sequence joins TRBV6-2 or TRBV6-3 and TRBJ1-5; tentative D call: TRBD1 (5 bases). The CDR3 runs to 13 residues. Between the trimmed V and J ends, which lost 7 bases and 6 bases, there was a span of 13 bases. Per the germline V gene, CDR1 is MNHEY and CDR2 is SVGEGT. CDR3 DNA: TGTGCCAGCAAGCAGGACAACCTTCAGCCCCAGCATTTT. This translates into CASKQDNLQPQHF.

This clonotype appeared a single time. The chain couples TRBV14 to TRBJ2-7; the D gene is possibly TRBD2 (6 bases). The CDR3 is 15 amino acids. Trimming removed 1 base from V and 0 bases from J, with 10 bases in between. From germline, CDR1 is SGHDN and CDR2 FVKESK. CDR3 sequence: CASSQGGGYSYEQYV. The DNA for the CDR3 is TGTGCCAGCAGCCAAGGGGGAGGATACTCCTACGAGCAGTACGTC.

The rearrangement uses TRBV5-4 and TRBJ2-3, with D possibly matching TRBD2 (5 bases). Germline loops: CDR1 SGHNT, CDR2 YYREEE (reference sequence). The CDR3 has 14 amino acids. V was pared by 5 bases and J by 3 bases, with 13 bases between. This chain's CDR3 is CASRDTRVTDTQYF. CDR3 sequence (DNA): TGTGCCAGCAGAGATACTAGGGTGACAGATACGCAGTATTTT.

CDR3 DNA sequence: TGCAGCGGCTTGGAGGACTACTCCTACGAGCAGTACTTC. This translates into CSGLEDYSYEQYF. This chain joins TRBV29-1 and TRBJ2-7; weak D call: TRBD2 (6 bases). The CDR3 spans 13 residues. V gave up 7 bases and J gave up 0 bases, with 13 bases separating them. Germline loops: CDR1 SQVTM, CDR2 ANQGSEA.

This sequence joins TRBV12-3 or TRBV12-4 and TRBJ1-5; 7 bases are shared with TRBD1. V was clipped by 6 bases and J by 7 bases; unmatched bases: 6. The CDR3 is 13 residues long. DNA for the CDR3: TGTGCCAGCAGGAAGGGGGCTTGGCAGCCCCAGCATTTT. Translating gives CASRKGAWQPQHF.

The chain is built from TRBV4-3 and TRBJ2-1; 8 nucleotides match TRBD2. In germline, CDR1 is LGHNA, CDR2 YSLEER. J lost 8 bases, V lost 1 base, and 4 bases had no gene match. CDR3 length: 14 residues. For the CDR3, the DNA is TGCGCCAGCAGCCAAGTGCGGACTAGCCATGAGCAGTTCTTC. Translated, it gives CASSQVRTSHEQFF.

This chain uses TRBV7-8 with TRBJ2-1; tentatively, D is TRBD1 (6 bases). Trimming removed 5 bases at V and 6 bases at J, with 17 bases between. The V gene's germline CDR1 is SGHVS and CDR2 FQNEAQ. This CDR3 has 15 amino acids. In DNA form, the CDR3 reads TGTGCCAGCAGCGTATACCAGACAGGAAGCAATGAGCAGTTCTTC. It specifies CASSVYQTGSNEQFF. The full variable domain, with the rest looked up from reference TRBV7-8 and TRBJ2-1, is GAGVSQSPRYKVAKRGQDVALRCDPISGHVSLFWYQQALGQGPEFLTYFQNEAQLDKSGLPSDRFFAERPEGSVSTLKIQRTQQEDSAVYLCASSVYQTGSNEQFFGPGTRLTVL.

V is TRBV3-1 and J is TRBJ1-6; no definite D call. This CDR3 region has 16 residues. V was clipped by 1 base and J by 10 bases, with 17 bases between them. From germline, CDR1 is LGHDT and CDR2 YNNKEL (reference sequence). The DNA of the CDR3 is TGTGCCAGCAGCCAAGTTCGAGGTTTTGAGGGATCACCCCTCCACTTT. This translates into CASSQVRGFEGSPLHF.

The J gene is TRBJ2-1, the V gene TRBV5-1, with TRBD2 identical over 8 bases. V lost 3 bases, J lost 9 bases, and 11 bases stayed unmatched. Germline V gives CDR1 SGHRS, CDR2 YFSETQ. CDR3 length: 15 amino acids. The CDR3 DNA reads TGCGCCAGCAGCTCCAGCGGGAGCGGGGGTCGTGAGCAGTTCTTC. Its translation: CASSSSGSGGREQFF.

The chain uses TRBV3-1 and TRBJ1-2; the D gene is possibly TRBD1 (5 bases). The CDR3 runs 14 residues. Deletions cut 6 bases from V and 2 bases from J, with 13 bases between. The V gene's germline CDR1 is LGHDT and CDR2 YNNKEL (reference sequence). CDR3 bases: TGTGCCAGCAGACGCGGGACCGCCAACTATGGCTACACCTTC. This sequence encodes CASRRGTANYGYTF.

The V gene is TRBV18, the J gene TRBJ2-2; D perhaps matches TRBD1 (6 bases). The CDR3 covers 16 residues. From germline, CDR1 is KGHSH and CDR2 LQKENI. The germline V and J ends were trimmed by 3 bases and 1 base, with 12 bases remaining between them. The CDR3 sequence: CASSPPGQLNTGELFF. The CDR3 DNA reads as TGTGCCAGCTCACCCCCGGGACAATTGAACACCGGGGAGCTGTTTTTT.

The gene calls are TRBV10-2 and TRBJ1-1; no definite D call. V lost 2 bases to trimming and J lost 8 bases, with 9 bases between them. Per germline, CDR1 WSHSY and CDR2 SAAADI. This CDR3 has 12 residues. This chain's CDR3 is CASSERGGEAFF. CDR3 DNA: TGCGCCAGCAGTGAGAGAGGAGGAGAAGCTTTCTTT.

The chain uses TRBV27 and TRBJ2-1, with a tentative D call TRBD2 (6 bases). V was cut by 9 bases and J by 8 bases, with 11 bases left in between. CDR1 is MNHEY, CDR2 SMNVEV, per germline (reference sequence). The CDR3 is 11 residues long. This chain's CDR3 is CASRREDEQFF. The CDR3 DNA reads as TGTGCCAGTCGCAGGGAGGATGAGCAGTTCTTC.

The chain carries TRBV29-1 and TRBJ1-1; 7 bases line up with TRBD1. Germline V gene lookup returns CDR1 SQVTM and CDR2 ANQGSEA. V shed 7 bases and J 2 bases; nucleotides not matched to a gene: 13. CDR3 length: 15 amino acids. CDR3 loop: CSAPTGGQPNTEAFF. As DNA, the CDR3 is TGCAGCGCCCCCACCGGGGGACAGCCTAACACTGAAGCTTTCTTT.